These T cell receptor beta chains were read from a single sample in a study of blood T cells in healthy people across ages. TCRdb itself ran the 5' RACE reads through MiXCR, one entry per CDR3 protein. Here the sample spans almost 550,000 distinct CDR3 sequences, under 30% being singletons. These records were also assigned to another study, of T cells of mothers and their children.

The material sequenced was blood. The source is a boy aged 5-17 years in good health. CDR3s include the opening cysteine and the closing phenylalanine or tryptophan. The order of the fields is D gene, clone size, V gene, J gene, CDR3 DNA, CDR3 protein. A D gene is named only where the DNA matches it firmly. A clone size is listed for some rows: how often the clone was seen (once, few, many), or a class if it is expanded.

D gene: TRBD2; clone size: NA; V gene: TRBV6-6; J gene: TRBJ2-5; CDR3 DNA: TGTGCCAGCAGTTACTCGGGGGGGACGGAGACCCAGTACTTC; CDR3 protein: CASSYSGGTETQYF
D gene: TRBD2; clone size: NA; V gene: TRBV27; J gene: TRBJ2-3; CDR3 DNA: TGTGCCAGCAGTTTAAGGAGACTAGCGGGTTCAAAGTTCCAAACAGATACGCAGTATTTT; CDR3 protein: CASSLRRLAGSKFQTDTQYF
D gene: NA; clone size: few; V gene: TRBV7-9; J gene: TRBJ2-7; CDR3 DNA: TGTGCCAGCAGCCCTCGGGTAGCGCGTCGACTCTACGAGCAGTACTTC; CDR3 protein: CASSPRVARRLYEQYF
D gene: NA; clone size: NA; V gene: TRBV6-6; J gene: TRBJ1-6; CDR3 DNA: TGTGCCAGCAGTTACGAGACAGGACGGGATTCACCCCTCCACTTT; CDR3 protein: CASSYETGRDSPLHF
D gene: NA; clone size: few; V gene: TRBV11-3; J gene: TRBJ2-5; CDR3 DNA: TGTGCCAGCAGCCGGGGTAATAACCAAGAGACCCAGTACTTC; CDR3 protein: CASSRGNNQETQYF
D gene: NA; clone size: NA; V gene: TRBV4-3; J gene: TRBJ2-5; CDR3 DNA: TGCGCCAGCAGCCAAGATGTACGCGGGCTAGCTTCGTCGGAGCAGTACTTC; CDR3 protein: CASSQDVRGLASSEQYF
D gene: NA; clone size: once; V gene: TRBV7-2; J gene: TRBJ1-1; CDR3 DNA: TGTGCCAGCAGCATCGGACTGCGGGCTGAAGCTTTCTTT; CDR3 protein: CASSIGLRAEAFF
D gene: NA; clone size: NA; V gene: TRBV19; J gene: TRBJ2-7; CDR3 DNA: TGTGCCAGTAGTATAGGTAACAATCCCTTATCATCCTACGAGCAGTACTTC; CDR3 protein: CASSIGNNPLSSYEQYF
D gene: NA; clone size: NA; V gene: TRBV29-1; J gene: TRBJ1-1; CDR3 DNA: TGCAGCGTTCCCTCTCCGGCAGATGAAGCTTTCTTT; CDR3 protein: CSVPSPADEAFF
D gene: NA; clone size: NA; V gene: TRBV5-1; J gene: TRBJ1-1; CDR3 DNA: TGCGCCAGCACCCCGACAGAGAACACTGAAGCTTTCTTT; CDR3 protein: CASTPTENTEAFF
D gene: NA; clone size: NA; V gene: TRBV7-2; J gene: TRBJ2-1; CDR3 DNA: TGTGCCAGCAGCTTAGATAGCGGTTTCGTCTACAATGAGCAGTTCTTC; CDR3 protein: CASSLDSGFVYNEQFF
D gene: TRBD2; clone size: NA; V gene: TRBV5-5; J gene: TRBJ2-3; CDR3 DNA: TGTGCCAGCAGCTTGGGACTAGCGCACTCTAGCACAGATACGCAGTATTTT; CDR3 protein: CASSLGLAHSSTDTQYF
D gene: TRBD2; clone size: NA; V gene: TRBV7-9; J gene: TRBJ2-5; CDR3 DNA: TGTGCCAGCAGCGCGACTAGCGGGGGGCTCGTTCCGGCCCAGTACTTC; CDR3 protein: CASSATSGGLVPAQYF
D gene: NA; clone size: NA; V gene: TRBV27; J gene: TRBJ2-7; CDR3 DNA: TGTGCCAGCAGTTTAGTCGGACATAGGACCTACGAGCAGTACTTC; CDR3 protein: CASSLVGHRTYEQYF
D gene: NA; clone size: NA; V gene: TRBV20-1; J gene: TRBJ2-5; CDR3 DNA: TGCAGTGCCTTGCGTCCGGAGACCCAGTACTTC; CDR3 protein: CSALRPETQYF
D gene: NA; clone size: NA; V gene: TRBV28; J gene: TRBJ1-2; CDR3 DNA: TGTGCCAGCAGGAGAGGTTATGGCTACACCTTC; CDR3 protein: CASRRGYGYTF
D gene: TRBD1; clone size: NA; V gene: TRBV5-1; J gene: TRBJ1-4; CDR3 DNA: TGCGCCAGCAGCTGGACAGGGAATAATGAAAAACTGTTTTTT; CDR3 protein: CASSWTGNNEKLFF
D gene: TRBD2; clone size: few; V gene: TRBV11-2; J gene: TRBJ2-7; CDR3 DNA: TGTGCCAGCAGCTTAGTGCGGGGGGCCTCATCTCGGCTCGAGCAGTACTTC; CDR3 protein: CASSLVRGASSRLEQYF
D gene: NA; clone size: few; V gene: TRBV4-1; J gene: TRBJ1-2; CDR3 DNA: TGCGCCAGCAGCCAAGATCAATGGGGGCTTGATCCCTATGGCTACACCTTC; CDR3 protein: CASSQDQWGLDPYGYTF
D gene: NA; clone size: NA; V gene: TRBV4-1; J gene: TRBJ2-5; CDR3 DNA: TGCGCCAGCAGCCCTACAGCGCAGTACAATGAGCAGTCCTTC; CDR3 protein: CASSPTAQYNEQSF
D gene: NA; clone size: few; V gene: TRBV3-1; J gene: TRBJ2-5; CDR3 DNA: TGTGCCAGCAGCCAAGAGGCCAGGGGGACTCTTCGGTACTTC; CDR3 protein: CASSQEARGTLRYF
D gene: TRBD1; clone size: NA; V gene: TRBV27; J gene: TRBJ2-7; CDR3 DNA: TGTGCCAGCAGTTCTAGACAGGGTCTCGAGGTCGAGCAGTACTTC; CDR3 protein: CASSSRQGLEVEQYF
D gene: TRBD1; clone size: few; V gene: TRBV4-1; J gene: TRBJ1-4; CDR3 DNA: TGCGCCAGCAGCCAAGTCCGAGGACAGGCGACTAATGAAAAACTGTTTTTT; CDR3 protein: CASSQVRGQATNEKLFF
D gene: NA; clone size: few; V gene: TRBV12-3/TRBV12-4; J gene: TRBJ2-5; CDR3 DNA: TGTGCCAGCAGTTTACAGGAGGGCGGGACCCAGTACTTC; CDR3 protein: CASSLQEGGTQYF
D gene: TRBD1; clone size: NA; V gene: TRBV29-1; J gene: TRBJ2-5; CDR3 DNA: TGCAGCGTTGAAGATTTGGGGACAGGGTTGGCAGGGACCCAGTACTTC; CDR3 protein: CSVEDLGTGLAGTQYF
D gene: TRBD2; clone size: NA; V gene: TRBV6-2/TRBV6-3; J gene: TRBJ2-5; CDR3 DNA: TGTGCCAGCAGTTACTCGTCGAGCGGGAGATTTGAAGAGACCCAGTACTTC; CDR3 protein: CASSYSSSGRFEETQYF
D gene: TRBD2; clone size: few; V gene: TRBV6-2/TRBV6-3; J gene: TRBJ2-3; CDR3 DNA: TGTGCCAGCAGTCCGGGACTAGCCGAGGATACGCAGTATTTT; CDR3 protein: CASSPGLAEDTQYF
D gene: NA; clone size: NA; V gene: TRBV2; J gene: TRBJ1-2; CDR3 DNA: TGTGCCAGCAGTGAACCGGCTAGGGGGGTCTATGGCTACACCTTC; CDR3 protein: CASSEPARGVYGYTF
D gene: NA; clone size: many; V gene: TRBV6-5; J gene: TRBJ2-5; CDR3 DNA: TGTGCCAGCAGGTCGGACTTGAAACGGGAGGAGACCCAGTACTTC; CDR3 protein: CASRSDLKREETQYF
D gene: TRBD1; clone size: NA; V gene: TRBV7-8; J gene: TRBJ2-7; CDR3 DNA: TGTGCCAGCAGCTTAGCCGGGACAGTCTACGAGCAGTACTTC; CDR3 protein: CASSLAGTVYEQYF
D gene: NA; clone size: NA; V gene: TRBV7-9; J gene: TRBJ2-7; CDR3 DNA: TGTGCCAGCAGCTTAGCCGTCCCCCCCTACGAGCAGTACTTC; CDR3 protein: CASSLAVPPYEQYF
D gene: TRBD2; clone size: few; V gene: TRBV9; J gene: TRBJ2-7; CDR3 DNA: TGTGCCAGCAGCCCACCTAGCGGGGGGGACTACGAGCAGTACTTC; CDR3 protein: CASSPPSGGDYEQYF
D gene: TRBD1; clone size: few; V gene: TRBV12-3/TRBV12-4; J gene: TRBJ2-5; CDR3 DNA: TGTGCCAGCAGTTTCTCTGACAGGGGGGAGACCCAGTACTTC; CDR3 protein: CASSFSDRGETQYF
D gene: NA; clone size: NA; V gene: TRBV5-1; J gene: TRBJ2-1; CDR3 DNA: TGCGCCAGCAGCTCCCAGGGGATGAATGAGCAGTTCTTC; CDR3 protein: CASSSQGMNEQFF
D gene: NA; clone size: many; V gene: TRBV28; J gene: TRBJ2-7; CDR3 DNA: TGTGCCAGCAGTTTAAGGTTGGGGAAGGGGGGGAGCTCCTACGAGCAGTACTTC; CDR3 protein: CASSLRLGKGGSSYEQYF
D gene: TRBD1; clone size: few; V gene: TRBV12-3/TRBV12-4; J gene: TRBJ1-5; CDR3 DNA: TGTGCCAGCAGTTATATAGGCACAGGGGGCAGCAATCAGCCCCAGCATTTT; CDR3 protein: CASSYIGTGGSNQPQHF
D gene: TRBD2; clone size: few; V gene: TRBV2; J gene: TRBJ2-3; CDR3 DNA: TGTGCCAGCAGTGAGGGAGGGAATCAGCCCCAGTATTTT; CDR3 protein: CASSEGGNQPQYF
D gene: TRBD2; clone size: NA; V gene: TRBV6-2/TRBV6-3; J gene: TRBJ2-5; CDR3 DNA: TGTGCCAGCAGTTCTACCGGGACTAGAAAGACCCAGTACTTC; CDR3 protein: CASSSTGTRKTQYF